The 23 T cell receptor beta chains below were found in one sample sequenced in a study of T cells after yellow fever vaccination. Each CDR3 protein is one row after TCRdb ran MiXCR on the 5' RACE reads. The sample consists of 280,000 or so distinct CDR3 sequences, under 9% of them appearing once. The sample was CD4+ T cells sorted from PBMCs, taken 5 days after the yellow fever booster vaccination. These receptors were taken from a man younger than 35 who received the YFV17D yellow fever vaccine.

This clonotype was detected many times. The J gene is TRBJ1-5, the V gene TRBV28; D not certain. The CDR3 runs to 16 residues. Germline V lookup: CDR1 MDHEN, CDR2 SYDVKM. Trimming took off 2 bases at V and 6 bases at J, with 17 bases between the two ends. In DNA form, the CDR3 reads TGTGCCAGCAGTTTACTGGGGATACTACCGCGTCAGCCCCAGCATTTT. Protein product: CASSLLGILPRQPQHF.

The V and J genes are TRBV20-1 and TRBJ2-3; TRBD1 agrees at 10 bases. V lost 1 base and J lost 4; bases outside the gene matches: 8. The length of the CDR3 is 16 residues. Germline loops: CDR1 DFQATT, CDR2 SNEGSKA (reference sequence). The CDR3 DNA follows: TGCAGTGCTAGAGGCGGGACAGGGGAATGGGCAGATACGCAGTATTTT. It translates to CSARGGTGEWADTQYF.

V gene TRBV7-7 combines with J gene TRBJ1-1; D remains ambiguous. Germline values: CDR1 SSHAT, CDR2 FNYEAQ (reference sequence). The CDR3 has 13 amino acids. The V end was cut by 4 bases, the J end by 1 base, with 7 bases between. Here the CDR3 reads CASSSNENTEAFF. The CDR3 bases are TGTGCCAGCAGCTCAAATGAGAACACTGAAGCTTTCTTT. The variable domain in full, completed from reference TRBV7-7 and TRBJ1-1, reads GAGVSQSPRYKVTKRGQDVTLRCDPISSHATLYWYQQALGQGPEFLTYFNYEAQPDKSGLPSDRFSAERPEGSISTLTIQRTEQRDSAMYRCASSSNENTEAFFGQGTRLTVV.

This clonotype was seen many times. This sequence joins TRBV18 and TRBJ1-3; D may be TRBD1 (5 bases). The germline V gene encodes CDR1 KGHSH and CDR2 LQKENI. The CDR3 loop spans 15 amino acids. Trimming pared 6 bases from V and 2 bases from J, leaving 14 bases between. CDR3 loop: CASSTTGGAGNTIYF. In DNA form, the CDR3 reads TGTGCCAGCTCGACGACGGGGGGAGCTGGAAACACCATATATTTT.

This clonotype was seen only a few times. The chain recombines TRBV30 with TRBJ1-6; D is undetermined. CDR1 and CDR2 (germline): GTSNPN, SVGIG (reference sequence). The V end lost 5 bases, the J end lost 0 bases, and 8 bases lay between the germline ends. The length of the CDR3 is 14 residues. The CDR3: CAWGRSSYNSPLHF. The CDR3 nucleotides are TGTGCCTGGGGGAGGAGCTCCTATAATTCACCCCTCCACTTT.

As for this clonotype: Possible read error: a much larger clone is one base away. The chain combines TRBV12-3 or TRBV12-4 with TRBJ1-5; 8 nucleotides line up with TRBD1. The CDR3 is made up of 14 amino acids. CDR3 in amino acids: CASSDGTGHQPQQF. CDR3 coding DNA: TGTGCCAGCAGTGACGGGACAGGCCATCAGCCCCAGCAATTT.

This clonotype was seen only a few times. The V and J genes are TRBV7-6 and TRBJ1-1; D is undetermined. Germline loops: CDR1 SGHVS, CDR2 FNYEAQ. The CDR3 runs to 14 residues. V was cut by 1 base and J by 4 bases, with 10 bases left in between. CDR3 amino acids: CASSLVAGITEAFF. The DNA for the CDR3 is TGTGCCAGCAGCTTAGTGGCGGGAATCACTGAAGCTTTCTTT.

This clonotype has ten or more counts. The chain links TRBV6-5 to TRBJ1-3, with a weak D call TRBD1 (6 bases). V was trimmed by 6 bases and J by 0 bases, leaving 15 bases between them. The CDR3 has 16 residues. CDR1 and CDR2 (germline): MNHEY, SVGAGI. The CDR3 here is CASSPSGASSGNTIYF. CDR3 sequence (DNA): TGTGCCAGCAGCCCCTCGGGGGCGAGCTCTGGAAACACCATATATTTT.

The chain is built from TRBV5-4 and TRBJ2-5; 7 bases line up with TRBD1. Looked up from germline, CDR1 is SGHNT and CDR2 is YYREEE (reference sequence). Trimming removed 5 bases from V and 2 bases from J; junction bases left unmatched: 6. The CDR3 loop spans 14 amino acids. The CDR3 DNA follows: TGTGCCAGCAGGAAGGGACAGCTTCAAGAGACCCAGTACTTC. Its protein is CASRKGQLQETQYF. The whole variable domain, remainder taken from reference TRBV5-4 and TRBJ2-5, is ETGVTQSPTHLIKTRGQQVTLRCSSQSGHNTVSWYQQALGQGPQFIFQYYREEENGRGNFPPRFSGLQFPNYSSELNVNALELDDSALYLCASRKGQLQETQYFGPGTRLLVL.

This clonotype has a count of ten or more. The chain employs TRBV6-6 and TRBJ2-1; the D gene is possibly TRBD1 (5 bases). Germline V gene lookup returns CDR1 MNHNY and CDR2 SVGAGI (reference sequence). Trimming cost V 5 bases and J 4 bases, with 12 bases left between them. The length of the CDR3 is 14 residues. CDR3 loop: CASSRPGAYNEQFF. The CDR3 region has the DNA TGTGCCAGCAGTCGCCCTGGGGCGTACAATGAGCAGTTCTTC.

The rearrangement joins TRBV18 to TRBJ2-1; 14 bases match TRBD2. Germline CDR1 and CDR2: KGHSH and LQKENI. V was clipped by 5 bases and J by 5 bases; unmatched bases: 5. CDR3 length: 16 residues. The CDR3 spells CASSTGLAGAHNEQFF. CDR3 sequence (DNA): TGTGCCAGCTCAACGGGACTAGCGGGGGCCCACAATGAGCAGTTCTTC.

In this sample, this clonotype turned up many times. The chain recombines TRBV6-6 with TRBJ1-2; 11 nucleotides agree with TRBD1. Per the germline V gene, CDR1 is MNHNY and CDR2 is SVGAGI (reference sequence). The CDR3 totals 16 residues. J gave up 2 bases and V 4 bases, and 6 bases lay outside the gene matches. This CDR3 is CASSSGQGAKNYGYTF. The CDR3, as DNA: TGTGCCAGCAGTTCTGGACAGGGGGCCAAAAACTATGGCTACACCTTC.

This rearrangement joins TRBV7-2 to TRBJ2-7; D is unclear. The V end lost 2 bases, the J end lost 6 bases, and 14 bases lay between the germline ends. The CDR3 is 14 residues long. Germline V CDR1 and CDR2: SGHTA, FQGNSA. DNA for the CDR3: TGTGCCAGCAGCTTAACGGGCCATCCCGTCGAGCAGTACTTC. Protein sequence: CASSLTGHPVEQYF. Complete variable domain (other parts from reference TRBV7-2 and TRBJ2-7): GAGVSQSPSNKVTEKGKDVELRCDPISGHTALYWYRQSLGQGLEFLIYFQGNSAPDKSGLPSDRFSAERTGGSVSTLTIQRTQQEDSAVYLCASSLTGHPVEQYFGPGTRLTVT.

This clonotype was seen a few times. V is TRBV5-1 and J is TRBJ1-5, with D unclear. CDR1 SGHRS and CDR2 YFSETQ come from the germline V gene. V dropped 2 bases and J dropped 1 base, with 7 bases sitting between them. The CDR3 contains 14 residues. DNA of the CDR3: TGCGCCAGCAGCTTAGAACCAAGCAATCAGCCCCAGCATTTT. Its translation is CASSLEPSNQPQHF.

V usage is TRBV12-3 or TRBV12-4 and J usage is TRBJ1-4; the match to TRBD1 covers 11 bases. Trimming at V came to 7 bases and at J to 8 bases, leaving 6 bases not matched to a gene. The CDR3 sequence is 14 residues long. The CDR3, as DNA: TGTGCCAGCAAAGGGGGACAGGGGGAAGAAAAACTGTTTTTT. Its translation: CASKGGQGEEKLFF.

The V call is TRBV7-2, the J call TRBJ2-3, with D perhaps matching TRBD1 (6 bases). This CDR3 comprises 14 residues. Deletions cut 6 bases from V and 5 bases from J, with 15 bases between. Germline V gives CDR1 SGHTA, CDR2 FQGNSA. The CDR3 here is CASRPPGAIDTQYF. In DNA form, the CDR3 reads TGTGCCAGCAGGCCCCCAGGGGCGATAGATACGCAGTATTTT.

This rearrangement joins TRBV6-5 to TRBJ1-2, with TRBD1 matching 11 bases. This CDR3 comprises 14 residues. The V gene's germline CDR1 is MNHEY and CDR2 SVGAGI. V dropped 3 bases and J dropped 8; count of bases not matched to a gene: 5. The CDR3 loop reads CASSYWTGGEGYTF. In nucleotides, the CDR3 is TGTGCCAGCAGTTATTGGACAGGGGGCGAGGGCTACACCTTC.

This clonotype turned up a few times. This chain joins TRBV20-1 and TRBJ2-7; TRBD2 matches 13 bases. CDR1 DFQATT and CDR2 SNEGSKA come from the germline V gene (reference sequence). Unmatched junction bases numbered 5, after V lost 7 bases and J lost 2 bases. This CDR3 region has 14 residues. This CDR3 is CSGLAGGLAYEQYF. The CDR3 nucleotides read TGCAGTGGACTAGCGGGGGGCCTTGCCTACGAGCAGTACTTC.

The chain is built from TRBV6-5 and TRBJ1-1; D unclear. V gave up 4 bases and J gave up 3 bases, with 15 bases separating them. The CDR3 is 15 amino acids. CDR1 and CDR2 from the germline V gene are MNHEY and SVGAGI. The CDR3 DNA follows: TGTGCCAGCAGTTGCACGGGCGGAGGGTACACTGAAGCTTTCTTT. As protein: CASSCTGGGYTEAFF.

This clonotype showed up many times. The V and J genes are TRBV19 and TRBJ1-2; a possible D gene is TRBD1 (5 bases). CDR3 length: 17 amino acids. Trimming removed 4 bases at V and 0 bases at J, with 18 bases between. Per germline, CDR1 LNHDA and CDR2 SQIVND (reference sequence). The CDR3 nucleotides read TGTGCCAGTAGTAGTCAGGGTTTCCCACCCTCTAACTATGGCTACACCTTC. Protein product: CASSSQGFPPSNYGYTF.

This rearrangement joins TRBV4-3 to TRBJ1-2, with TRBD1 identical over 9 bases. V was pared by 0 bases and J by 5 bases, with 4 bases of the junction left unmatched. Germline values: CDR1 LGHNA, CDR2 YSLEER. The CDR3 spans 15 residues. CDR3 DNA: TGCGCCAGCAGCCAAGATCAGGACAGGGGATATGGCTACACCTTC. Its translation is CASSQDQDRGYGYTF.

This clonotype was detected a few times. The chain is built from TRBV5-4 and TRBJ2-2, with D unresolved. V was trimmed by 0 bases and J by 0 bases, leaving 6 bases between them. CDR3 length equals 15 residues. Germline V CDR1 and CDR2: SGHNT, YYREEE (reference sequence). The CDR3 region is CASSLDSSNTGELFF. In DNA form, the CDR3 reads TGTGCCAGCAGCTTGGACAGCTCGAACACCGGGGAGCTGTTTTTT. The full variable domain, with the rest looked up from reference TRBV5-4 and TRBJ2-2, is ETGVTQSPTHLIKTRGQQVTLRCSSQSGHNTVSWYQQALGQGPQFIFQYYREEENGRGNFPPRFSGLQFPNYSSELNVNALELDDSALYLCASSLDSSNTGELFFGEGSRLTVL.

This rearrangement joins TRBV6-5 to TRBJ2-5; tentatively, D is TRBD2 (5 bases). The CDR3 has 15 residues. CDR1 and CDR2 from the germline V gene are MNHEY and SVGAGI. Between the trimmed V and J ends, which lost 0 bases and 5 bases, there was a span of 13 bases. The CDR3 DNA is TGTGCCAGCAGTTACTCGGGGTCCCGCGGGGAGACCCAGTACTTC. Encoded protein: CASSYSGSRGETQYF.